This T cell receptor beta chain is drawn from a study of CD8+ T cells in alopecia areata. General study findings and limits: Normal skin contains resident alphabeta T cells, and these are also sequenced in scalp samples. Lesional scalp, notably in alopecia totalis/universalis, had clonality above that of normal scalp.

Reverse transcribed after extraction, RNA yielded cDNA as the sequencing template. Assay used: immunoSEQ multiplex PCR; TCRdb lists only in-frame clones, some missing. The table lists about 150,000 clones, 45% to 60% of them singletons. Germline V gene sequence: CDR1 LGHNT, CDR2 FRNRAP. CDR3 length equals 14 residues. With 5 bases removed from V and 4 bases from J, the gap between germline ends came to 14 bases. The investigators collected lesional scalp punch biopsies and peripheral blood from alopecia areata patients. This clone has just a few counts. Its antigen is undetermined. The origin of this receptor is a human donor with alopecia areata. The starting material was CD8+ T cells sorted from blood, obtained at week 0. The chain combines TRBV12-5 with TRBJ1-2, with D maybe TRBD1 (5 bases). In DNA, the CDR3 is TGTGCTAGTGGTCCCGGGACCGCTAGCTATGGCTACACCTTC. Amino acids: CASGPGTASYGYTF.